This TCR beta chain came from a study of T cell responses to AZD1222 COVID-19 vaccine. Study-wide findings and caveats: Females outnumbered males among donors, who were mostly white British; clonal diversity was possibly underestimated. Increases in Spike-specific TCR breadth and depth were seen after two AZD1222 doses.

There are 14 residues in the CDR3. Germline V gives CDR1 MDHEN, CDR2 SYDVKM. Trimming took 6 bases from V and 1 from J, leaving 10 bases between them. This clone has just one count. Its antigen is not identified. The same CDR3 arises from other DNA sequences in this sample as well. Profiling relied on immunoSEQ multiplex PCR, and the TCRdb table lists in-frame clones only, not all of them. The repertoire holds some 120,000 clones, around 83% seen once, with 3.5% to 4.5% in the top ten. The study pooled second doses at about 4 or about 12 weeks. This TCR was recovered from an adult who received the AZD1222 COVID-19 vaccine. Source: peripheral blood, taken 28 days after the second AZD1222 dose. This chain joins TRBV28 and TRBJ1-5, with a possible D match to TRBD1 (6 bases). DNA of the CDR3: TGTGCCAGCAGACAGGGCCCCAGCAATCAGCCCCAGCATTTT. It is translated as CASRQGPSNQPQHF.